This entry is about one T cell receptor (beta chain). This entry belongs to a study of blood T cell repertoires in COVID-19. Study-wide context: The United States, Italy and Spain provided the acute and convalescent COVID-19 samples. The cDNA or gDNA used as material had been derived from T cells, B-cell-depleted T cells, or PBMCs.

Germline lookup yields CDR1 MNHEY and CDR2 SVGAGI. This CDR3 is 12 amino acids long. Trimming cost V 7 bases and J 8 bases; bases outside gene matches: 6. Some clones are missing from TCRdb's copy, which holds only in-frame ones; the method was immunoSEQ multiplex PCR. This sample has more than 8,500 clones, with 75% to 85% found just once. The chain is built from TRBV6-5 and TRBJ1-2, with TRBD1 matching over 8 bases. The sample consisted of peripheral blood. This receptor was identified in a man between 65 and 85 years old with active COVID-19. For the CDR3, the DNA is TGTGCCAGCACCCACTCAGGGGGCGGCTACACCTTC. Amino acid sequence: CASTHSGGGYTF.